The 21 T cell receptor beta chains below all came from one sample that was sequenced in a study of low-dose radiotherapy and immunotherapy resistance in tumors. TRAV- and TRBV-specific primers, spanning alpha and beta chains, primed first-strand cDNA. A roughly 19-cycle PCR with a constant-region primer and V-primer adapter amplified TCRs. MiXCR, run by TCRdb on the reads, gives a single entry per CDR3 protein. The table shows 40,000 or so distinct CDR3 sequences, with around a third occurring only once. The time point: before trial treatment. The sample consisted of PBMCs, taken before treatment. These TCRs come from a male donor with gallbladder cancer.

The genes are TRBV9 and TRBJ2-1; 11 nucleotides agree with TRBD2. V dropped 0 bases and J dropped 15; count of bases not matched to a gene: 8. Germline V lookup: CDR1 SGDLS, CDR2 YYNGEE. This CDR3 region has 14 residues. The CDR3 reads CASSVGLAGGPRFF. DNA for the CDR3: TGTGCCAGCAGCGTAGGGTTAGCGGGGGGGCCGCGGTTCTTC.

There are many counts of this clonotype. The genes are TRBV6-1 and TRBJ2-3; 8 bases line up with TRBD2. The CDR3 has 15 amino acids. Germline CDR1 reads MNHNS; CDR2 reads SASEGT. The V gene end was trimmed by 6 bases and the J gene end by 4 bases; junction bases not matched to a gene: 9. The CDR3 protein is CASRRRGGGSDTQYF. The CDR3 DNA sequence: TGTGCCAGCAGACGTCGGGGGGGCGGGTCAGATACGCAGTATTTT.

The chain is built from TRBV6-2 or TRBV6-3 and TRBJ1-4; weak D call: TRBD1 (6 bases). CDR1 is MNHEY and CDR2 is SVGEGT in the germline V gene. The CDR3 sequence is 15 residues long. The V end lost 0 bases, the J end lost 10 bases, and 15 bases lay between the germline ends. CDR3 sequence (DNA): TGTGCCAGCAGTTACTCTGGGGGGCGAGTAGGAAAACTGTTTTTT. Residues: CASSYSGGRVGKLFF.

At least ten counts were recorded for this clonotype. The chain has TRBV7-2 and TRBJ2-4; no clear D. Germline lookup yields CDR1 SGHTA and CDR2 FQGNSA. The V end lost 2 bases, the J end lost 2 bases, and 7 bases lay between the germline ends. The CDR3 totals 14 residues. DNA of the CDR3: TGTGCCAGCAGCTTACCTGGGCCCAAAAACATTCAGTACTTC. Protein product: CASSLPGPKNIQYF.

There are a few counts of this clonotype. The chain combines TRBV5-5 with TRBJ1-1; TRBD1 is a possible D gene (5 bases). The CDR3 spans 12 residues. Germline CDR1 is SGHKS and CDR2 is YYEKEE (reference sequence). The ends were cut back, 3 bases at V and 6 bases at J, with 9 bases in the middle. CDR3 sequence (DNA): TGTGCCAGCAGCTCAGGAGGGGCTGAAGCTTTCTTT. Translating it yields CASSSGGAEAFF.

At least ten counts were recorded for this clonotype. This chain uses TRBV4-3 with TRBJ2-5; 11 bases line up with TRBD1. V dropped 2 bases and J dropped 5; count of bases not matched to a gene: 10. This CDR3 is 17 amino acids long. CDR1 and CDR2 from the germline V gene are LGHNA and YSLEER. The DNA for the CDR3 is TGCGCCAGCAGCCAATCTCGGACAGGGGGCTTCGAGGAGACCCAGTACTTC. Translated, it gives CASSQSRTGGFEETQYF.

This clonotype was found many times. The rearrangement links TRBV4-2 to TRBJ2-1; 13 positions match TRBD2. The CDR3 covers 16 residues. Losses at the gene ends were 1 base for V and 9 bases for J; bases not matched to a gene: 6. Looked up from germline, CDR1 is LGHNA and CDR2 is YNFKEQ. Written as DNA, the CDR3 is TGTGCCAGCAGCCAAGTTACTAGCGGGGGGGCCGCTGAGCAGTTCTTC. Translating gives CASSQVTSGGAAEQFF.

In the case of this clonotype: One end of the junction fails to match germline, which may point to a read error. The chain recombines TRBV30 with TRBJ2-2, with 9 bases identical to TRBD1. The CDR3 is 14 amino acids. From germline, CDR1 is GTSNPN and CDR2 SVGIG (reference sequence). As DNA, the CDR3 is TGTGCCTGGAGTGCCGGGACAGGGACGGGGGGGCTGTTTTTT. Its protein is CAWSAGTGTGGLFF.

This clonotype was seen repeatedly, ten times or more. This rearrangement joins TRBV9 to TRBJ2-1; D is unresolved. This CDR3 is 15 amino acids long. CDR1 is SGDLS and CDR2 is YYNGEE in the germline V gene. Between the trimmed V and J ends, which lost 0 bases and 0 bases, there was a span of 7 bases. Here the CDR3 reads CASSVGQSSYNEQFF. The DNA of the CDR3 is TGTGCCAGCAGCGTAGGTCAGAGCTCCTACAATGAGCAGTTCTTC. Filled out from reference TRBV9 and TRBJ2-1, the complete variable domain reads DSGVTQTPKHLITATGQRVTLRCSPRSGDLSVYWYQQSLDQGLQFLIQYYNGEERAKGNILERFSAQQFPDLHSELNLSSLELGDSALYFCASSVGQSSYNEQFFGPGTRLTVL.

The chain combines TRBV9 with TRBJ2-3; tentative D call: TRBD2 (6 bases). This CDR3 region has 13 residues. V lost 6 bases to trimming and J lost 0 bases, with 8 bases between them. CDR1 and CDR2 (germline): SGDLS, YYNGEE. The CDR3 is CASNGGSTDTQYF. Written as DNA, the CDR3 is TGTGCCAGCAATGGAGGGAGCACAGATACGCAGTATTTT.

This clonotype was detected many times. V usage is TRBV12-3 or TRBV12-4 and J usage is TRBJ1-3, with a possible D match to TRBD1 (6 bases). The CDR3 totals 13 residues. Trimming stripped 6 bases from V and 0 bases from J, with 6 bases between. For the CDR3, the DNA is TGTGCCAGCAGGACAGGCTCTGGAAACACCATATATTTT. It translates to CASRTGSGNTIYF.

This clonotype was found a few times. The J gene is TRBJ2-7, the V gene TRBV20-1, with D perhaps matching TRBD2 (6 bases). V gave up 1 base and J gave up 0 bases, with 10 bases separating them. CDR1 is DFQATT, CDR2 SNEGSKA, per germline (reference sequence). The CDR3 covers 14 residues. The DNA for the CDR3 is TGCAGTGCTAGAGGCGGGGCGAGCTCCTACGAGCAGTACTTC. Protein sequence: CSARGGASSYEQYF.

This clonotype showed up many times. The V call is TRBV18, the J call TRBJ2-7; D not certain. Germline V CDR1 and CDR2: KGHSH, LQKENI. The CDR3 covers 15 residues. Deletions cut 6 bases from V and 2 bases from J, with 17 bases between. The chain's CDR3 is CASSLALSEPYEQYF. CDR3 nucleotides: TGTGCCAGCTCTCTTGCTCTTTCAGAACCCTACGAGCAGTACTTC.

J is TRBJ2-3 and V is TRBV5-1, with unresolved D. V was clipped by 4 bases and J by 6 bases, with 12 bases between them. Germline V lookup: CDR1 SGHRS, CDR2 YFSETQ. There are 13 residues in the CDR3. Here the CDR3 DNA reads TGCGCCAGCAGCCGATCTCTCGCGGATACGCAGTATTTT. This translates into CASSRSLADTQYF.

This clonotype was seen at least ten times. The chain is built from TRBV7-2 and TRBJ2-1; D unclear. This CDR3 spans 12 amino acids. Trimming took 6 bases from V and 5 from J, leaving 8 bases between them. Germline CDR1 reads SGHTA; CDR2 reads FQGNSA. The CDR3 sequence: CASRTPHNEQFF. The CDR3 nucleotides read TGTGCCAGCAGAACGCCCCACAATGAGCAGTTCTTC. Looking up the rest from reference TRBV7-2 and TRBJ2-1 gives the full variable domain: GAGVSQSPSNKVTEKGKDVELRCDPISGHTALYWYRQSLGQGLEFLIYFQGNSAPDKSGLPSDRFSAERTGGSVSTLTIQRTQQEDSAVYLCASRTPHNEQFFGPGTRLTVL.

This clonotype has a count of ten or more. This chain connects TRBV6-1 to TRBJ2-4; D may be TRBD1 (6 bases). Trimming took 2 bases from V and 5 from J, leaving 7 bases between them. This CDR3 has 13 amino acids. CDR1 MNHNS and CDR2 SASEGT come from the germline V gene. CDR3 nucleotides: TGTGCCAGCAGTGAATACAGGGAAAACATTCAGTACTTC. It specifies CASSEYRENIQYF.

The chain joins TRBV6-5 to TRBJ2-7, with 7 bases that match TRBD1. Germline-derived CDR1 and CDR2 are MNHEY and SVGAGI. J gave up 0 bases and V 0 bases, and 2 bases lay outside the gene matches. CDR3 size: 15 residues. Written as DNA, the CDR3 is TGTGCCAGCAGTTACTCGGGACAGACCTCCTACGAGCAGTACTTC. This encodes CASSYSGQTSYEQYF.

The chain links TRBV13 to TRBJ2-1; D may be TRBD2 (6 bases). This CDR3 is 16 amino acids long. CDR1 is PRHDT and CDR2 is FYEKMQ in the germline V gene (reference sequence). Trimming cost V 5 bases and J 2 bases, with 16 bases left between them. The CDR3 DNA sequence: TGTGCCAGCAGCCGGACTACTACATTTCCCTACAATGAGCAGTTCTTC. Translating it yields CASSRTTTFPYNEQFF.

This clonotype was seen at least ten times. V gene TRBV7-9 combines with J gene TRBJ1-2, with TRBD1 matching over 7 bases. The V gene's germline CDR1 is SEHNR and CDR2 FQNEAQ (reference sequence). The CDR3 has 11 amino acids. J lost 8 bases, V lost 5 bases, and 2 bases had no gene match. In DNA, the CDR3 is TGTGCCAGCAGCGAGGACAGGGGCTACACCTTC. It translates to CASSEDRGYTF. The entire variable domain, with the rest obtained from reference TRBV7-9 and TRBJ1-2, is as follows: DTGVSQNPRHKITKRGQNVTFRCDPISEHNRLYWYRQTLGQGPEFLTYFQNEAQLEKSRLLSDRFSAERPKGSFSTLEIQRTEQGDSAMYLCASSEDRGYTFGSGTRLTVV.

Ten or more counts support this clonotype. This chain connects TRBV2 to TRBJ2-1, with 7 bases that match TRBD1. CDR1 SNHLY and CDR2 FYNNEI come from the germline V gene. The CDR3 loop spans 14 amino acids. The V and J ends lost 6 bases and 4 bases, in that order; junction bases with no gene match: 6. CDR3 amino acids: CASSPGTEYNEQFF. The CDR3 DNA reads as TGTGCCAGCAGCCCCGGGACAGAATACAATGAGCAGTTCTTC. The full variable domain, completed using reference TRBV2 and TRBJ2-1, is EPEVTQTPSHQVTQMGQEVILRCVPISNHLYFYWYRQILGQKVEFLVSFYNNEISEKSEIFDDQFSVERPDGSNFTLKIRSTKLEDSAMYFCASSPGTEYNEQFFGPGTRLTVL.

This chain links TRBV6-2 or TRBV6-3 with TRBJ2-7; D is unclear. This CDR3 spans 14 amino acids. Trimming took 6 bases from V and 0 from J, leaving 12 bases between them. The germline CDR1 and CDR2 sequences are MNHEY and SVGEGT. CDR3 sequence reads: CASRFQQSSYEQYF. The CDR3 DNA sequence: TGTGCCAGCAGATTTCAACAGAGCTCCTACGAGCAGTACTTC.